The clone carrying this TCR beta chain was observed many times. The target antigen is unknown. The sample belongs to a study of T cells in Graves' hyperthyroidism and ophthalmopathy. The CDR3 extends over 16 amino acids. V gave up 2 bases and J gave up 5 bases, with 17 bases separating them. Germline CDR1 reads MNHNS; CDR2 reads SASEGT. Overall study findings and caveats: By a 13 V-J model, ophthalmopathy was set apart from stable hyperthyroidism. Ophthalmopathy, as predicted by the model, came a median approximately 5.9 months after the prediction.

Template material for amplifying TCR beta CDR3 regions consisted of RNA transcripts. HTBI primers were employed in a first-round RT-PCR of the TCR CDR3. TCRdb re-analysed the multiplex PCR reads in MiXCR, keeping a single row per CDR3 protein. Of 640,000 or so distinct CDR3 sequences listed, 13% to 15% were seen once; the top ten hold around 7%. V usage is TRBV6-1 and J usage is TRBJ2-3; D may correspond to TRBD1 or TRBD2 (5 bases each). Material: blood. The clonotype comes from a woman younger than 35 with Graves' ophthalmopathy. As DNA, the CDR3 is TGTGCCAGCAGTGAACGTCAGGGCGGGCCCTTAGATACGCAGTATTTT. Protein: CASSERQGGPLDTQYF.